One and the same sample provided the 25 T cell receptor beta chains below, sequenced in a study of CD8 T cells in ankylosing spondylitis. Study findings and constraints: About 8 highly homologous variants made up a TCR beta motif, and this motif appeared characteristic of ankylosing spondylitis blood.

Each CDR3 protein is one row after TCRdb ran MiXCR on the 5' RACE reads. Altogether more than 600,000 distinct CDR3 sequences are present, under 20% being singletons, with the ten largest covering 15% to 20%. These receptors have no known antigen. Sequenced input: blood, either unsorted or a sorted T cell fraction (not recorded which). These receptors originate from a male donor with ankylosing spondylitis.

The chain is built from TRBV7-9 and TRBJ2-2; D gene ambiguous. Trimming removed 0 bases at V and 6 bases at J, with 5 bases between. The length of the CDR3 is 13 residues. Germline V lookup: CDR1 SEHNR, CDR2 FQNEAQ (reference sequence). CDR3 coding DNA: TGTGCCAGCAGCTTAGCGGACCCCGGGGAGCTGTTTTTT. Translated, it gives CASSLADPGELFF. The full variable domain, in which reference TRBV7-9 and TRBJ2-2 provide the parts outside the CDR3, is DTGVSQNPRHKITKRGQNVTFRCDPISEHNRLYWYRQTLGQGPEFLTYFQNEAQLEKSRLLSDRFSAERPKGSFSTLEIQRTEQGDSAMYLCASSLADPGELFFGEGSRLTVL.

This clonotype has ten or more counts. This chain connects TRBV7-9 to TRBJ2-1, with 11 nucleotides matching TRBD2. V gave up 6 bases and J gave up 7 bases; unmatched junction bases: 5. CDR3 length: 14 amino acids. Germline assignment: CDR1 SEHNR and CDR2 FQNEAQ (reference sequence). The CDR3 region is CASSSGRAWNEQFF. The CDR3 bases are TGTGCCAGCAGTAGCGGGAGGGCCTGGAATGAGCAGTTCTTC.

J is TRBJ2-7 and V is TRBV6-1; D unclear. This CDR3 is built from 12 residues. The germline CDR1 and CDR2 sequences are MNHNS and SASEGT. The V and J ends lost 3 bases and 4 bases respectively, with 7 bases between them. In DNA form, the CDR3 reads TGTGCCAGCAGTGATAAAGGGTACGAGCAGTACTTC. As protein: CASSDKGYEQYF.

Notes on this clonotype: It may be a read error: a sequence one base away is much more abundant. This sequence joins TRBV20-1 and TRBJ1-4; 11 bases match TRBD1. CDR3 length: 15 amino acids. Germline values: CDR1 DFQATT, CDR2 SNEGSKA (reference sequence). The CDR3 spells CSARGGQGAGEKLSF. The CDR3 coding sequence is TGCAGTGCTAGAGGTGGACAGGGGGCAGGCGAAAAACTGTCTTTT.

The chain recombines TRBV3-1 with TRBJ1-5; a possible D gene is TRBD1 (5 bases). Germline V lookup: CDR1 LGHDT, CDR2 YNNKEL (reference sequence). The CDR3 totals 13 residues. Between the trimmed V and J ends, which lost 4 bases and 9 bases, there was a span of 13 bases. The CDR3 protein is CASSPRDVGPQHF. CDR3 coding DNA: TGTGCCAGCAGCCCCCGGGACGTAGGGCCCCAGCATTTT. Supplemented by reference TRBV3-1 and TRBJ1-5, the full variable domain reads DTAVSQTPKYLVTQMGNDKSIKCEQNLGHDTMYWYKQDSKKFLKIMFSYNNKELIINETVPNRFSPKSPDKAHLNLHINSLELGDSAVYFCASSPRDVGPQHFGDGTRLSIL.

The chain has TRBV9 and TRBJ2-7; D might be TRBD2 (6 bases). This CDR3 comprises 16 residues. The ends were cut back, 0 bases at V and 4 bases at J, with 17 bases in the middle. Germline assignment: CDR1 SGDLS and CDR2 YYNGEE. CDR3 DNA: TGTGCCAGCAGCGTAGGGACGCGGGACGGGTTTTACGAGCAGTACTTC. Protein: CASSVGTRDGFYEQYF.

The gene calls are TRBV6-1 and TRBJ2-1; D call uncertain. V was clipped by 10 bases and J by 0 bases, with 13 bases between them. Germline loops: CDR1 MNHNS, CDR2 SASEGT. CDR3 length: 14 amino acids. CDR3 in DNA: TGTGCCACCGTCGGAAGAAGCTCCTACAATGAGCAGTTCTTC. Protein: CATVGRSSYNEQFF.

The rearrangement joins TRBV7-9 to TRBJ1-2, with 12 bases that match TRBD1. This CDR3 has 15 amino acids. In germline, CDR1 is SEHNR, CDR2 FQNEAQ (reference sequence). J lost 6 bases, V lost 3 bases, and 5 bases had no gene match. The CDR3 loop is CASSFPGTGGDGYTF. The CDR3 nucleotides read TGTGCCAGCAGCTTCCCCGGGACAGGGGGCGATGGCTACACCTTC.

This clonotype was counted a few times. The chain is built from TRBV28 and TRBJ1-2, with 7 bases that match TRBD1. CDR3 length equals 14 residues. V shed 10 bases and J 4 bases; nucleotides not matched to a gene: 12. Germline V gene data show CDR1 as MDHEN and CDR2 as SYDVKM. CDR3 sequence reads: CATKQGPPGYGYTF. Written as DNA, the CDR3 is TGTGCCACAAAACAGGGGCCGCCGGGCTATGGCTACACCTTC.

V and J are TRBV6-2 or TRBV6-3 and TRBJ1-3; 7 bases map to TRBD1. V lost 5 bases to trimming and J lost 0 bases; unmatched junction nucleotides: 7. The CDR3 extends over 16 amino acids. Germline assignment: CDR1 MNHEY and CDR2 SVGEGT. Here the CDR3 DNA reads TGTGCCAGCAGTGACATGGGACAGACCTCTGGAAACACCATATATTTT. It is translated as CASSDMGQTSGNTIYF.

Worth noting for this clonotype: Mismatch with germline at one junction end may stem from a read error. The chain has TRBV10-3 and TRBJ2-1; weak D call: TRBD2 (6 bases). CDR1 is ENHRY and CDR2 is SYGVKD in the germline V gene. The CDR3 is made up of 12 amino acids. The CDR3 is CAFSGGTHEQFF. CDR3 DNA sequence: TGTGCCTTCAGTGGGGGGACCCATGAGCAGTTCTTC.

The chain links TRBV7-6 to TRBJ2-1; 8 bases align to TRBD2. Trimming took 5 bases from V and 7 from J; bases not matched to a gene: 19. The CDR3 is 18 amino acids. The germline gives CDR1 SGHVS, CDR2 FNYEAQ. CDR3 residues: CASSQSRSGIGSGNEQFF. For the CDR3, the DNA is TGTGCCAGCAGCCAGAGTCGTAGCGGGATCGGATCTGGGAATGAGCAGTTCTTC.

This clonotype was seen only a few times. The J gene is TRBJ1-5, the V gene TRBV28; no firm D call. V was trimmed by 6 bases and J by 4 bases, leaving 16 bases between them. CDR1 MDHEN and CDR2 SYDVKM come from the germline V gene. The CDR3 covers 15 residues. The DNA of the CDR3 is TGTGCCAGCAGCCCTTCGGGTTCGCGGAATCAGCCCCAGCATTTT. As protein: CASSPSGSRNQPQHF.

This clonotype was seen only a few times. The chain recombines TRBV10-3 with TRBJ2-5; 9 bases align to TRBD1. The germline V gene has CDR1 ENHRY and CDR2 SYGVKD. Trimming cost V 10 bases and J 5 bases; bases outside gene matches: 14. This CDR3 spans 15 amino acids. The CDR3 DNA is TGTGCCACCGCCCCTGGGACAGGGCCTGAGGAGACCCAGTACTTC. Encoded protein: CATAPGTGPEETQYF.

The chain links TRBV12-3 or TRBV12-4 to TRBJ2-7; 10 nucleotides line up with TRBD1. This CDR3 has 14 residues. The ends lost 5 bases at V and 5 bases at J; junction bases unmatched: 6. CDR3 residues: CASSLRQGADEQYF. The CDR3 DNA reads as TGTGCCAGCAGTCTCCGACAGGGGGCCGACGAGCAGTACTTC.

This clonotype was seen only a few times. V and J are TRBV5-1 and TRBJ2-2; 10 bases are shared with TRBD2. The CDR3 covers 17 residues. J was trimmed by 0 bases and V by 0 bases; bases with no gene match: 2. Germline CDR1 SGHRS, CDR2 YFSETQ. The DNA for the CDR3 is TGCGCCAGCAGCTTGGCCCTAGCGGGAGCGAACACCGGGGAGCTGTTTTTT. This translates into CASSLALAGANTGELFF.

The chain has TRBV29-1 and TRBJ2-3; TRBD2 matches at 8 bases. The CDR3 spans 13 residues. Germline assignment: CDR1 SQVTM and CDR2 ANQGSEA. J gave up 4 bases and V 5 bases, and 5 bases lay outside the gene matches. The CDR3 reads CSVRGGSPDTQYF. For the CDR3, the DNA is TGCAGCGTTCGGGGGGGCTCCCCAGATACGCAGTATTTT.

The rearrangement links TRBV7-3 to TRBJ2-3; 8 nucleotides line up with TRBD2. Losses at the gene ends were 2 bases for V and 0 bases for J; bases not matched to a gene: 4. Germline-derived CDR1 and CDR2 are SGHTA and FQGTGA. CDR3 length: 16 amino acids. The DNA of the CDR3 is TGTGCCAGCAGCTTAGCGGGGGGCGCTAGCACAGATACGCAGTATTTT. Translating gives CASSLAGGASTDTQYF.

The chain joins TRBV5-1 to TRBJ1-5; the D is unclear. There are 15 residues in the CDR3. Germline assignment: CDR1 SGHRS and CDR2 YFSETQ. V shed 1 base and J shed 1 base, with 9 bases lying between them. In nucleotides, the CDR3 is TGCGCCAGCAGCTTGTCGGGGTTCAGCAATCAGCCCCAGCATTTT. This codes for CASSLSGFSNQPQHF.

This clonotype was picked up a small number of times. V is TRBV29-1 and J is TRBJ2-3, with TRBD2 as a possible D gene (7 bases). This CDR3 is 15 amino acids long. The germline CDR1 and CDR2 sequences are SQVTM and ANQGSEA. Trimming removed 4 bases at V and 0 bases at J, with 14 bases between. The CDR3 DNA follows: TGCAGCGTTGGGGGAGGGGGGGTAAGCACAGATACGCAGTATTTT. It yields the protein CSVGGGGVSTDTQYF.

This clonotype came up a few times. CDR3: CSVVGQSNTGELFF. DNA for the CDR3: TGCAGCGTTGTGGGACAGTCGAACACCGGGGAGCTGTTTTTT. The V call is TRBV29-1, the J call TRBJ2-2, with TRBD1 matching over 7 bases. This CDR3 region has 14 residues. Germline CDR1 is SQVTM and CDR2 is ANQGSEA. V lost 4 bases to trimming and J lost 0 bases; unmatched junction nucleotides: 2.

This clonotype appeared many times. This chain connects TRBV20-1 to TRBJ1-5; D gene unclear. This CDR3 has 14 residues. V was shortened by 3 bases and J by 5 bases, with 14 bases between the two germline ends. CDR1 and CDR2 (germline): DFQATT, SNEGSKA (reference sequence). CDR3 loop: CSASPGRDDQPQHF. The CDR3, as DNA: TGCAGTGCTAGCCCGGGTCGGGATGATCAGCCCCAGCATTTT.

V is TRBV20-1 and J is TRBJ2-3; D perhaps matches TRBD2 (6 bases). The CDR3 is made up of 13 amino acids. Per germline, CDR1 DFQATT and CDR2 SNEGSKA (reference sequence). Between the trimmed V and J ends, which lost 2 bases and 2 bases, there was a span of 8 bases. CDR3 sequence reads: CSARLALTDTQYF. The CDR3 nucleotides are TGCAGTGCTAGACTAGCGCTCACAGATACGCAGTATTTT.

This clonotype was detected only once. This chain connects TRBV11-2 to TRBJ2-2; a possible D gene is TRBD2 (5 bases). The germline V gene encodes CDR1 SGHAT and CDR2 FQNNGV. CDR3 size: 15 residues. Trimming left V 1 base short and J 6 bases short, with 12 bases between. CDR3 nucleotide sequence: TGTGCCAGCAGCTTAGCGCAGACTATAGCCGGGGAGCTGTTTTTT. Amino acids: CASSLAQTIAGELFF.

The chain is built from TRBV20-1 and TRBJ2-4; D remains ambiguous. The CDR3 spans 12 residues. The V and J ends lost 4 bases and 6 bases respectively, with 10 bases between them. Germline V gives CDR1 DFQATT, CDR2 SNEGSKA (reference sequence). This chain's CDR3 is CSAKGSGNIQYF. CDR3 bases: TGCAGTGCTAAAGGCTCGGGAAACATTCAGTACTTC.